This section outlines one T cell receptor (beta chain) sequence together with its context. The antigen is undetermined. The record originates from a study of T cell responses to AZD1222 COVID-19 vaccine. General observations from the study: Spike was spanned by vaccine-associated CD4 TCRs, with dominance at 160-218 and 743-854.

The method was immunoSEQ multiplex PCR; TCRdb's version includes in-frame clones alone and lacks a portion of them. The table lists 130,000 or so clones, roughly nine tenths of them singletons. This CDR3 spans 16 amino acids. CDR1 is ENHRY and CDR2 is SYGVKD in the germline V gene. Trimming took 0 bases from V and 2 from J, leaving 14 bases between them. The sample in question was peripheral blood, obtained on day 0 of AZD1222 vaccination. The chain recombines TRBV10-3 with TRBJ2-7; D is perhaps TRBD1 (6 bases). The receptor was isolated from an adult in good health. The CDR3 DNA reads TGTGCCATCAGTGAGTCGGGGCAGGGGAGTCCCTACGAGCAGTACTTC. Translated, it gives CAISESGQGSPYEQYF.